The 30 T cell receptor beta chains below all came from one sample that was sequenced in a study of a mutant IDH1 vaccine in newly diagnosed glioma. These receptors' targets are unknown. The protocol was immunoSEQ multiplex PCR, while the TCRdb copy is restricted to in-frame clones and leaves out a portion. The sample comprises 56,000 or so clones, around 80% of which are singletons, and approximately 1.8% rests with the top ten. Specified time point: week 5, during vaccination. All doses held 300 ug of mutant IDH1 20-mer peptide, with topical imiquimod. This sample comprised PBMCs, obtained from a glioma patient whose treatment included an IDH1 peptide vaccine. The origin of the receptors is a woman in her thirties or forties with glioma.

This sequence joins TRBV6-5 and TRBJ1-5; 7 bases line up with TRBD1. The junction had 3 bases not matched to a gene; V was cut back by 0 bases and J by 7 bases. This CDR3 is built from 14 residues. Per germline, CDR1 MNHEY and CDR2 SVGAGI. In DNA, the CDR3 is TGTGCCAGCAGTTACTCGACAGGGACGCAGCCCCAGCATTTT. Residues: CASSYSTGTQPQHF.

The chain links TRBV29-1 to TRBJ1-5; perhaps TRBD1 as D (6 bases). Germline V gives CDR1 SQVTM, CDR2 ANQGSEA. This CDR3 is built from 15 residues. V lost 7 bases and J 2 bases, leaving 18 bases between the germline ends. Here the CDR3 reads CSAQTGPLGNQPQHF. The CDR3 region has the DNA TGCAGCGCTCAGACAGGCCCCCTGGGCAATCAGCCCCAGCATTTT.

The chain employs TRBV2 and TRBJ2-7; D gene unclear. Trimming stripped 3 bases from V and 2 bases from J, with 14 bases between. The germline V gene has CDR1 SNHLY and CDR2 FYNNEI. The CDR3 contains 15 residues. DNA for the CDR3: TGTGCCAGCAGTGATTCCCCTGACGGAACCTACGAGCAGTACTTC. Protein: CASSDSPDGTYEQYF.

This clone has only a few counts. The V call is TRBV12-5, the J call TRBJ1-5; tentative D call: TRBD1 (6 bases). The CDR3 consists of 15 residues. The V end was cut by 1 base, the J end by 3 bases, with 10 bases between. Germline V gives CDR1 LGHNT, CDR2 FRNRAP. CDR3 residues: CASGLGGTPNQPQHF. The CDR3 region has the DNA TGTGCTAGTGGTTTGGGCGGGACACCCAATCAGCCCCAGCATTTT.

The CDR3 loop is CASSWTGDGAKNIQYF. CDR3 in DNA: TGCGCCAGCAGCTGGACAGGGGATGGAGCCAAAAACATTCAGTACTTC. The chain has TRBV5-1 and TRBJ2-4; 9 bases are a match to TRBD1. The CDR3 loop spans 16 amino acids. CDR1 is SGHRS and CDR2 is YFSETQ in the germline V gene. After removal of 3 bases from V and 0 bases from J, the junction contained 4 bases not matched to a gene.

This clone was observed a handful of times. This chain links TRBV7-9 with TRBJ1-1, with unresolved D. The V gene's germline CDR1 is SEHNR and CDR2 FQNEAQ (reference sequence). V gave up 6 bases and J gave up 6 bases, with 14 bases separating them. The CDR3 consists of 13 residues. As DNA, the CDR3 is TGTGCCAGCAGGGAAGCGGCAAGTTCTGAAGCTTTCTTT. Protein: CASREAASSEAFF.

The V and J genes are TRBV29-1 and TRBJ1-2, with 11 bases aligning to TRBD1. After removal of 7 bases from V and 9 bases from J, the junction contained 7 bases not matched to a gene. The CDR3 covers 12 residues. Looked up from germline, CDR1 is SQVTM and CDR2 is ANQGSEA. CDR3 residues: CSARTGGKSYTF. CDR3 DNA: TGCAGCGCCCGGACAGGGGGCAAGAGCTACACCTTC.

J is TRBJ1-1 and V is TRBV29-1, with TRBD1 as a possible D gene (6 bases). The germline V gene has CDR1 SQVTM and CDR2 ANQGSEA. The CDR3 length is 13 residues. V was shortened by 7 bases and J by 5 bases, with 17 bases between the two germline ends. This CDR3 is CSAGVPPVTEAFF. In nucleotides, the CDR3 is TGCAGCGCAGGGGTTCCTCCAGTAACTGAAGCTTTCTTT.

This sequence joins TRBV5-6 and TRBJ2-7; 8 nucleotides agree with TRBD2. This CDR3 region has 15 residues. CDR1 SGHDT and CDR2 YYEEEE come from the germline V gene. Germline trimming cut 7 bases from V and 4 bases from J; bases unmatched to any gene: 13. CDR3 residues: CASLKLSGGPYEQYF. DNA for the CDR3: TGTGCCAGCCTCAAGCTTTCGGGGGGGCCGTACGAGCAGTACTTC.

CDR3 DNA sequence: TGCGCCAGCAGCCCAATCGGGACCCCTAATCAGCCCCAGCATTTT. Translated: CASSPIGTPNQPQHF. This rearrangement joins TRBV5-1 to TRBJ1-5; D may be TRBD1 (5 bases). This CDR3 region has 15 residues. Trimming left V 4 bases short and J 4 bases short, with 15 bases between. CDR1 and CDR2 from the germline V gene are SGHRS and YFSETQ.

V and J are TRBV11-2 and TRBJ1-1; D not certain. Trimming left V 3 bases short and J 7 bases short, with 12 bases between. The CDR3 sequence is 13 residues long. Germline V gene lookup returns CDR1 SGHAT and CDR2 FQNNGV. CDR3 in DNA: TGTGCCAGCAGCTTGGCTGGGAAGATTGAAGCTTTCTTT. Translating it yields CASSLAGKIEAFF.

The rearrangement joins TRBV27 to TRBJ1-2; D gene uncertain. This CDR3 spans 16 amino acids. V gave up 4 bases and J gave up 2 bases, with 17 bases separating them. Germline-derived CDR1 and CDR2 are MNHEY and SMNVEV (reference sequence). The CDR3 nucleotides read TGTGCCAGCAGTTCCCCAGCGGGGAGAGGAAACTATGGCTACACCTTC. This gives the protein CASSSPAGRGNYGYTF.

The chain employs TRBV5-4 and TRBJ1-2; TRBD1 agrees at 9 bases. Unmatched junction bases numbered 3, after V lost 1 base and J lost 2 bases. Germline loops: CDR1 SGHNT, CDR2 YYREEE (reference sequence). This CDR3 region has 15 residues. The chain's CDR3 is CASSLSDRGNYGYTF. CDR3 DNA: TGTGCCAGCAGCTTGTCGGACAGGGGAAACTATGGCTACACCTTC.

The rearrangement uses TRBV6-6 and TRBJ1-6; D possibly corresponds to TRBD1 (6 bases). This CDR3 is 15 amino acids long. Trimming shortened V by 6 bases and J by 10 bases, and 19 bases separated the two germline ends. Germline CDR1 reads MNHNY; CDR2 reads SVGAGI (reference sequence). CDR3 DNA sequence: TGTGCCAGCAGGTCGAGGGTCCAGGGGCACTCACCCCTCCACTTT. This encodes CASRSRVQGHSPLHF.

The chain employs TRBV5-6 and TRBJ2-7; 7 nucleotides agree with TRBD2. The CDR3 consists of 14 residues. Germline assignment: CDR1 SGHDT and CDR2 YYEEEE. After removal of 6 bases from V and 0 bases from J, the junction contained 6 bases not matched to a gene. CDR3 in amino acids: CASISGGSSYEQYF. CDR3 DNA: TGTGCCAGCATATCCGGGGGGAGCTCCTACGAGCAGTACTTC.

The CDR3 sequence is CASSGLGHYGYTF. CDR3 in DNA: TGTGCCAGTAGTGGGCTGGGTCACTATGGCTACACCTTC. This chain uses TRBV19 with TRBJ1-2; D gene ambiguous. Deletions cut 5 bases from V and 3 bases from J, with 10 bases between. The V gene's germline CDR1 is LNHDA and CDR2 SQIVND (reference sequence). CDR3 length: 13 residues. The whole variable domain, filled in from reference TRBV19 and TRBJ1-2, reads DGGITQSPKYLFRKEGQNVTLSCEQNLNHDAMYWYRQDPGQGLRLIYYSQIVNDFQKGDIAEGYSVSREKKESFPLTVTSAQKNPTAFYLCASSGLGHYGYTFGSGTRLTVV.

In its sample, this clone was seen once. The rearrangement uses TRBV27 and TRBJ2-7, with D possibly being TRBD2 (5 bases). The germline V and J ends were trimmed by 3 bases and 2 bases, with 8 bases remaining between them. Germline lookup yields CDR1 MNHEY and CDR2 SMNVEV (reference sequence). The CDR3 runs to 13 residues. In DNA, the CDR3 is TGTGCCAGCAGTTTCGGGAAACCCTACGAGCAGTACTTC. Residues: CASSFGKPYEQYF.

This clone was recorded a few times. The chain uses TRBV27 and TRBJ1-3; 7 bases align to TRBD1. The CDR3 runs 14 residues. V lost 9 bases and J lost 4; bases outside the gene matches: 9. Germline assignment: CDR1 MNHEY and CDR2 SMNVEV (reference sequence). CDR3 bases: TGTGCCAGAATAGACAGGGTGGAAGGAAACACCATATATTTT. Protein product: CARIDRVEGNTIYF.

As for this clone: Germline and junction disagree at one end, which may indicate a read error. This chain connects TRBV7-9 to TRBJ1-2; 7 bases fit TRBD1. CDR1 is SEHNR, CDR2 FQNEAQ, per germline (reference sequence). The CDR3 is 14 amino acids. CDR3 coding DNA: TGTGCCAGCAGCGACGGGACAGCTAATTATGGCTACACCTTC. As protein: CASSDGTANYGYTF.

The chain has TRBV30 and TRBJ1-6; D is undetermined. Trimming stripped 1 base from V and 6 bases from J, with 13 bases between. CDR1 and CDR2 (germline): GTSNPN, SVGIG (reference sequence). This CDR3 is 15 amino acids long. Written as DNA, the CDR3 is TGTGCCTGGAGTGATTTCAGAGGTGGTAATTCACCCCTCCACTTT. Encoded protein: CAWSDFRGGNSPLHF.

The chain carries TRBV19 and TRBJ2-3; 11 bases match TRBD2. After removal of 4 bases from V and 4 bases from J, the junction contained 7 bases not matched to a gene. Germline values: CDR1 LNHDA, CDR2 SQIVND (reference sequence). This CDR3 has 16 amino acids. The CDR3 reads CASSTHSGGASDTQYF. Written as DNA, the CDR3 is TGTGCCAGTAGTACCCATAGCGGGGGGGCTTCAGATACGCAGTATTTT.

The DNA of the CDR3 is TGCGCCAGCCCCGCCCCTCAACCGGGACAGGGTGATTATAATTCACCCCTCCACTTT. Amino acids: CASPAPQPGQGDYNSPLHF. The V call is TRBV10-1, the J call TRBJ1-6; 9 bases align to TRBD1. The CDR3 totals 19 residues. Unmatched junction bases numbered 18, after V lost 8 bases and J lost 4 bases. CDR1 is WNHNN and CDR2 is SYGVQD in the germline V gene (reference sequence).

The chain employs TRBV15 and TRBJ1-6, with TRBD1 matching over 11 bases. CDR1 and CDR2 from the germline V gene are LNHNV and YYDKDF (reference sequence). This CDR3 contains 16 residues. With 1 base clipped from V and 9 bases from J, the junction kept 5 bases outside the gene matches. The CDR3 DNA reads TGTGCCACCAGCAGAGGCCGGACAGGGGGCGGTTCACCCCTCCACTTT. Translating gives CATSRGRTGGGSPLHF.

The genes are TRBV7-9 and TRBJ2-5; no definite D call. This CDR3 comprises 13 residues. Germline CDR1 is SEHNR and CDR2 is FQNEAQ (reference sequence). Trimming took off 3 bases at V and 2 bases at J, with 7 bases between the two ends. This chain's CDR3 is CASSLDRQETQYF. CDR3 nucleotide sequence: TGTGCCAGCAGCTTGGACCGTCAAGAGACCCAGTACTTC. Combining the CDR3 with reference TRBV7-9 and TRBJ2-5 gives the whole variable domain DTGVSQNPRHKITKRGQNVTFRCDPISEHNRLYWYRQTLGQGPEFLTYFQNEAQLEKSRLLSDRFSAERPKGSFSTLEIQRTEQGDSAMYLCASSLDRQETQYFGPGTRLLVL.

The chain carries TRBV7-8 and TRBJ2-7, with D tentatively TRBD1 (6 bases). This CDR3 spans 14 amino acids. From germline, CDR1 is SGHVS and CDR2 FQNEAQ. Trimming removed 5 bases from V and 0 bases from J, with 11 bases in between. CDR3 coding DNA: TGTGCCAGCAGCCACGGGACACCCTCCTACGAGCAGTACTTC. Residues: CASSHGTPSYEQYF.

The chain has TRBV7-2 and TRBJ2-3; TRBD1 is a possible D gene (5 bases). CDR1 is SGHTA, CDR2 FQGNSA, per germline. This CDR3 is built from 14 residues. V was trimmed by 6 bases and J by 3 bases, leaving 13 bases between them. In DNA, the CDR3 is TGTGCCAGCAGTCAGGGCCCCGGAACAGATACGCAGTATTTT. This sequence encodes CASSQGPGTDTQYF.

The genes are TRBV5-6 and TRBJ2-3, with 8 positions matching TRBD2. Germline assignment: CDR1 SGHDT and CDR2 YYEEEE. V lost 4 bases, J lost 2 bases, and 6 bases stayed unmatched. The CDR3 is 15 amino acids. This chain's CDR3 is CASSRGGGNTDTQYF. CDR3 nucleotides: TGTGCCAGCAGCCGAGGCGGGGGGAACACAGATACGCAGTATTTT.

This clone was recorded only once. The V gene is TRBV5-3, the J gene TRBJ1-1; D is unresolved. TRBV5-3 is identified as an open reading frame with a role that is uncertain. The ends were cut back, 4 bases at V and 4 bases at J, with 14 bases in the middle. This CDR3 has 14 residues. In nucleotides, the CDR3 is TGTGCCAGAAGCCATGAGGGATTTTGCACTGAAGCTTTCTTT. This sequence encodes CARSHEGFCTEAFF.

The CDR3 bases are TGTGCCATCAGTAACAGGGGAAGCAATCAGCCCCAGCATTTT. This encodes CAISNRGSNQPQHF. The rearrangement joins TRBV10-3 to TRBJ1-5; 7 bases match TRBD1. The germline CDR1 and CDR2 sequences are ENHRY and SYGVKD. The CDR3 extends over 14 amino acids. V was clipped by 5 bases and J by 1 base; unmatched bases: 2.

This clone appeared once. The genes are TRBV19 and TRBJ1-6; possible D gene TRBD1, 6 bases. V was clipped by 5 bases and J by 10 bases, with 21 bases between them. Germline CDR1 LNHDA, CDR2 SQIVND (reference sequence). CDR3 size: 16 residues. The CDR3 DNA reads TGTGCCAGTAGTTCTAGGACAGAATCGCGAGGGTCACCCCTCCACTTT. This encodes CASSSRTESRGSPLHF. The whole variable domain, filled in from reference TRBV19 and TRBJ1-6, reads DGGITQSPKYLFRKEGQNVTLSCEQNLNHDAMYWYRQDPGQGLRLIYYSQIVNDFQKGDIAEGYSVSREKKESFPLTVTSAQKNPTAFYLCASSSRTESRGSPLHFGNGTRLTVT.